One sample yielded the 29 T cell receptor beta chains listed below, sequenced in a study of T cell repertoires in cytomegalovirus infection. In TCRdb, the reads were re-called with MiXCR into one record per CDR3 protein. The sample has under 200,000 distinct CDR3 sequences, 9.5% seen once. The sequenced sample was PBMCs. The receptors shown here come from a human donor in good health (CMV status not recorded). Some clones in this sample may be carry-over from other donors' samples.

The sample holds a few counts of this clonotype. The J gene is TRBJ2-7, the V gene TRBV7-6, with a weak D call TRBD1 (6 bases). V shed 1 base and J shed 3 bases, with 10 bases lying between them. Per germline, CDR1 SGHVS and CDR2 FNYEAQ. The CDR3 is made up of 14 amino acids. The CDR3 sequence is CASSLVGQNYEQYF. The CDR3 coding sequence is TGTGCCAGCAGCTTAGTCGGACAGAACTACGAGCAGTACTTC.

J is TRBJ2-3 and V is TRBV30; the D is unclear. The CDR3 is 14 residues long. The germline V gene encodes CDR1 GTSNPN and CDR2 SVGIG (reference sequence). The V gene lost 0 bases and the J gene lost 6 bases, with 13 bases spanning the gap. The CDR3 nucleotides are TGTGCCTGGAGTGTACTCGGCCGCGCGGATACGCAGTATTTT. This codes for CAWSVLGRADTQYF.

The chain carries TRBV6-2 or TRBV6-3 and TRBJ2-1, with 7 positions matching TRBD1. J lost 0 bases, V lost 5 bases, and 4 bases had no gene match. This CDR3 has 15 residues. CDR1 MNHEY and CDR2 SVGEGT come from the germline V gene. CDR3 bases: TGTGCCAGCAGTGAGTGGACAGGCTCCTACAATGAGCAGTTCTTC. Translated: CASSEWTGSYNEQFF.

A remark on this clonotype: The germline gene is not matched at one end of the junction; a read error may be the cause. The CDR3 is CASSQELAGGGSEQFF. CDR3 sequence (DNA): TGTGCCAGCAGCCAAGAACTAGCGGGAGGGGGATCAGAGCAGTTCTTC. The chain couples TRBV4-1 to TRBJ2-1, with 13 bases identical to TRBD2. CDR3 length: 16 residues. CDR1 and CDR2 (germline): MGHRA, YSYEKL.

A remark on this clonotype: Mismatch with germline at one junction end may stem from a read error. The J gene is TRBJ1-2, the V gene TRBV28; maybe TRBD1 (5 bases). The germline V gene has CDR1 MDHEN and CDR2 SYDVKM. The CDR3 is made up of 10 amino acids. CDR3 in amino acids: CASGRDQVAF. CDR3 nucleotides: TGTGCCAGCGGCAGGGATCAGGTCGCCTTC.

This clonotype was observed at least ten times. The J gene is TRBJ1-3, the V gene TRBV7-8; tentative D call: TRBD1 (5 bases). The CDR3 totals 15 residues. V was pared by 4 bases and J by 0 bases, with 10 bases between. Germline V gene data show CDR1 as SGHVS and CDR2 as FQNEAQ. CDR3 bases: TGTGCCAGCAGCTCCTTCACAGGCTCTGGAAACACCATATATTTT. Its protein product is CASSSFTGSGNTIYF. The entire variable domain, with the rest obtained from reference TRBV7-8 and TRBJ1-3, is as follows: GAGVSQSPRYKVAKRGQDVALRCDPISGHVSLFWYQQALGQGPEFLTYFQNEAQLDKSGLPSDRFFAERPEGSVSTLKIQRTQQEDSAVYLCASSSFTGSGNTIYFGEGSWLTVV.

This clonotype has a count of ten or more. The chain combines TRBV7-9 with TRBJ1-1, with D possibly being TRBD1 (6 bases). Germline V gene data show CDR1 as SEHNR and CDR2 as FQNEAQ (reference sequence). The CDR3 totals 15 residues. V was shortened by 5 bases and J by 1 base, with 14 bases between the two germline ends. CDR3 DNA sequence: TGTGCCAGCAGCACAGGGAGGCGAGAGAACACTGAAGCTTTCTTT. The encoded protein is CASSTGRRENTEAFF. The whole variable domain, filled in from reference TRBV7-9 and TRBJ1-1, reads DTGVSQNPRHKITKRGQNVTFRCDPISEHNRLYWYRQTLGQGPEFLTYFQNEAQLEKSRLLSDRFSAERPKGSFSTLEIQRTEQGDSAMYLCASSTGRRENTEAFFGQGTRLTVV.

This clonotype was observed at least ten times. The CDR3 is CATSDGRGRLGEQYF. The CDR3 bases are TGTGCCACCAGTGATGGGCGAGGGAGGCTCGGGGAGCAGTACTTC. The chain links TRBV24-1 to TRBJ2-7; a possible D gene is TRBD2 (6 bases). There are 15 residues in the CDR3. The germline V gene has CDR1 KGHDR and CDR2 SFDVKD. Trimming took off 3 bases at V and 7 bases at J, with 18 bases between the two ends.

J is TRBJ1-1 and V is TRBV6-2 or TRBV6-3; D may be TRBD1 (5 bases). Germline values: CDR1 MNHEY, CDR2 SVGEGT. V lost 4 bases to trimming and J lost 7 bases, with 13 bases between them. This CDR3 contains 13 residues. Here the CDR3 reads CASSWGRDNEAFF. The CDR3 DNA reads TGTGCCAGCAGTTGGGGACGGGATAATGAAGCTTTCTTT.

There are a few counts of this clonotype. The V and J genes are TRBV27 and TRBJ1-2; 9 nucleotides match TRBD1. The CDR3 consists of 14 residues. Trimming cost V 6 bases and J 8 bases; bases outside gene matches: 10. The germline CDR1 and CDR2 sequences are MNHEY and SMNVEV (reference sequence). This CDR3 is CASSVTGGLRGYTF. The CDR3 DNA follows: TGTGCCAGCAGCGTGACAGGGGGTTTAAGGGGCTACACCTTC.

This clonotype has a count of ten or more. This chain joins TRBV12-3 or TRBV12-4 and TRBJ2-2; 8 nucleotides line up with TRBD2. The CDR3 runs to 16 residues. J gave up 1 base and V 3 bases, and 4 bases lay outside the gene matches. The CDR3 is CASSFLLAVNTGELFF. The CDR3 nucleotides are TGTGCCAGCAGTTTTCTACTAGCGGTGAACACCGGGGAGCTGTTTTTT.

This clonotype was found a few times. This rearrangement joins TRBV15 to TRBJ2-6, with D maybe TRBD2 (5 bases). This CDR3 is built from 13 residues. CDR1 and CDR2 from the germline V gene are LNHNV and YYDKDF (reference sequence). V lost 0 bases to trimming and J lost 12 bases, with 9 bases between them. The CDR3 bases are TGTGCCACCAGCAGAGATTGGGCGGGCGTCCTGACTTTC. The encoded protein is CATSRDWAGVLTF.

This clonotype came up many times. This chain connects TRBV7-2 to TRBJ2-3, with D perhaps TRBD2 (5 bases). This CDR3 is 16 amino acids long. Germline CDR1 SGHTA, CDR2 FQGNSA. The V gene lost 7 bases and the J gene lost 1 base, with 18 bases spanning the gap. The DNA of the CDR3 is TGTGCCAGCAACCCAAGAGTGGGAGCGGGCACAGATACGCAGTATTTT. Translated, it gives CASNPRVGAGTDTQYF.

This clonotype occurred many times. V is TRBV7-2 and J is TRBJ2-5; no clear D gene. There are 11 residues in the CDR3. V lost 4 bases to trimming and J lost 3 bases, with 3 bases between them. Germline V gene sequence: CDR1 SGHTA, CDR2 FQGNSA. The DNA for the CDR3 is TGTGCCAGCAGCTGGAAAGAGACCCAGTACTTC. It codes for CASSWKETQYF.

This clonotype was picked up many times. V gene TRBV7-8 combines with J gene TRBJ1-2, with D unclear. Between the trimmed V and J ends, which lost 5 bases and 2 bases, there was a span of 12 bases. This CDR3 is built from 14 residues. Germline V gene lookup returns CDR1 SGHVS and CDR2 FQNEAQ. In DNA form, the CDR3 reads TGTGCCAGCAGCGCGACTAGTACGAACTATGGCTACACCTTC. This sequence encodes CASSATSTNYGYTF.

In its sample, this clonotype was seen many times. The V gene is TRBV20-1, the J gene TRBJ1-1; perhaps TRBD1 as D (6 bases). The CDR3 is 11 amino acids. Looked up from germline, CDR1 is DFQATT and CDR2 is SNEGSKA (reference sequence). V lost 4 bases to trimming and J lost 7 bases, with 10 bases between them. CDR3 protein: CSAIRGIEAFF. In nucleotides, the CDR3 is TGCAGTGCTATAAGGGGGATTGAAGCTTTCTTT.

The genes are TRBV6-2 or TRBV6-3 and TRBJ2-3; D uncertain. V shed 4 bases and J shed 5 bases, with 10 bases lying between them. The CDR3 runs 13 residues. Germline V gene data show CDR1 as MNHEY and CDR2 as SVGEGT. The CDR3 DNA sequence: TGTGCCAGCAGTTCCCCTCCGTTAGATACGCAGTATTTT. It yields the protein CASSSPPLDTQYF.

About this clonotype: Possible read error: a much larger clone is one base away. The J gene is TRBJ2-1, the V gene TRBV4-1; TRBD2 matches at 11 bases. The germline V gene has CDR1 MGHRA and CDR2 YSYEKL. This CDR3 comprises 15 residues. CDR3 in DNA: TGCGCCAGCAACCAAGAGTTTAGCGGGGGGGATGAGCAGTTCTTC. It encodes CASNQEFSGGDEQFF.

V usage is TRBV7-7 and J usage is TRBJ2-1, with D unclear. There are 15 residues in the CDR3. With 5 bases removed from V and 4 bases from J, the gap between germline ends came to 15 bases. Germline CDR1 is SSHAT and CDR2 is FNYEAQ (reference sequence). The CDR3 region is CASSRWAGTYNEQFF. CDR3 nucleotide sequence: TGTGCCAGCAGCCGCTGGGCCGGAACATACAATGAGCAGTTCTTC.

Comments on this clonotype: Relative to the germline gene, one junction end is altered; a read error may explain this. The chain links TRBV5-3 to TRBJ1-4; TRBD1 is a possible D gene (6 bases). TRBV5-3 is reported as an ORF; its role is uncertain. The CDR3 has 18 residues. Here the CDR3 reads CASSLLTGSGMANEKLFF. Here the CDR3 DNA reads TGTGCCAGCAGCTTGCTCACAGGGTCTGGTATGGCTAATGAAAAACTGTTTTTT.

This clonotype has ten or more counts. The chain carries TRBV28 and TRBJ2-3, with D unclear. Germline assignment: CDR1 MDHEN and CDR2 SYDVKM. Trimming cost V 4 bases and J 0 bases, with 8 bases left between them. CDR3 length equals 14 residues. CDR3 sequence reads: CASSSLLSTDTQYF. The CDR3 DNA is TGTGCCAGCAGTTCCCTTCTTAGCACAGATACGCAGTATTTT.

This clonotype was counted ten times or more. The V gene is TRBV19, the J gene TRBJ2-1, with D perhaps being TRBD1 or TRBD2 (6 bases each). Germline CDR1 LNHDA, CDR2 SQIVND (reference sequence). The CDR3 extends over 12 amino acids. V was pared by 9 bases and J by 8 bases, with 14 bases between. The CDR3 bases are TGTGCCAGACCTCTGGGGGGCGATGAGCAGTTCTTC. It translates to CARPLGGDEQFF.

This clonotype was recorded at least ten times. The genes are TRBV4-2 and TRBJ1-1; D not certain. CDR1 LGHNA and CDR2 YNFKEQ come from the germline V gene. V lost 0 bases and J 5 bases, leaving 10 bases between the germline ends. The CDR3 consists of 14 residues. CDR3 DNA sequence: TGTGCCAGCAGCCAAGAGCGAGAAGGGACTGAAGCTTTCTTT. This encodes CASSQEREGTEAFF.

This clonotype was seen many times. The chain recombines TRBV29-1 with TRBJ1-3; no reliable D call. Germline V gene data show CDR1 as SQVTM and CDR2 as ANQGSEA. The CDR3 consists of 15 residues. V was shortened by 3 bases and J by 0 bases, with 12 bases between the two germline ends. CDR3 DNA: TGCAGCGTTGAGAAGGCGAGGAGCTCTGGAAACACCATATATTTT. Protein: CSVEKARSSGNTIYF. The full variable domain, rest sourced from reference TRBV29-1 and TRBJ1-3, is SAVISQKPSRDICQRGTSLTIQCQVDSQVTMMFWYRQQPGQSLTLIATANQGSEATYESGFVIDKFPISRPNLTFSTLTVSNMSPEDSSIYLCSVEKARSSGNTIYFGEGSWLTVV.

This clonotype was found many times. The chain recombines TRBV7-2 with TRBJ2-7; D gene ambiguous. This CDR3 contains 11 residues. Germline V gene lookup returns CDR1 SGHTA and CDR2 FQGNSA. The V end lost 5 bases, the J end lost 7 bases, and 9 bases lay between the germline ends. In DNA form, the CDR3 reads TGTGCCAGCAGCCCCAATAGAGAGCAGTACTTC. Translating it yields CASSPNREQYF.

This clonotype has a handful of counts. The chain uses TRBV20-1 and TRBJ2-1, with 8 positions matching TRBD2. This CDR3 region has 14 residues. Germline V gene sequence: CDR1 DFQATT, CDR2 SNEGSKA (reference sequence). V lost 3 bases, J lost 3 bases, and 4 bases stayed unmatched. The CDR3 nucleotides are TGCAGTGCTAGCAGACTAGCGCACTACAATGAGCAGTTCTTC. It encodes CSASRLAHYNEQFF.

The CDR3 bases are TGTGCCAGTAGCATAAAACAGGGGAGCGAGCAGTACTTC. This codes for CASSIKQGSEQYF. The J gene is TRBJ2-7, the V gene TRBV19, with TRBD1 identical over 7 bases. The CDR3 extends over 13 amino acids. Germline V lookup: CDR1 LNHDA, CDR2 SQIVND (reference sequence). Trimming at V came to 6 bases and at J to 6 bases, leaving 8 bases not matched to a gene.

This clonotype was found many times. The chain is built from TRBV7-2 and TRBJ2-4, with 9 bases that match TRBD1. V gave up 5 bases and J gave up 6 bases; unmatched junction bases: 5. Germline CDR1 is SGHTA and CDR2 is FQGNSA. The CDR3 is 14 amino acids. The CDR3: CASSPDRGGNIQYF. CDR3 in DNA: TGTGCCAGCAGCCCCGACAGGGGGGGAAACATTCAGTACTTC.

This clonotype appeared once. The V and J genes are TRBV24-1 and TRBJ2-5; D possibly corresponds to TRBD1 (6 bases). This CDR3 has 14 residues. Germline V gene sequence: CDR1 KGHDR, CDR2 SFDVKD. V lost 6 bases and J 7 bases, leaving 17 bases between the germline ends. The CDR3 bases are TGTGCCACCAGTTCCGAGACAGGACCAGTGACCCAGTACTTC. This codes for CATSSETGPVTQYF.